A single sample is the source of the 32 T cell receptor beta chains below, sequenced in a study of response to subunit inactivated influenza vaccine. TCRdb fed the RT-PCR reads into MiXCR, producing one record per CDR3 protein. This table has over 400,000 distinct CDR3 sequences, over 10% appearing once. Sequences were derived from PBMCs from blood, sampled roughly 6 weeks after vaccination. These receptors came from a man between 50 and 59 years old who received an inactivated influenza vaccine.

This clonotype was seen a few times. The chain joins TRBV20-1 to TRBJ2-5; 9 bases fit TRBD1. With V trimmed by 5 bases and J by 5 bases, 9 bases remained unmatched. Germline-derived CDR1 and CDR2 are DFQATT and SNEGSKA (reference sequence). The CDR3 covers 14 residues. The chain's CDR3 is CSASDRGAWETQYF. CDR3 coding DNA: TGCAGTGCTTCGGACAGGGGAGCGTGGGAGACCCAGTACTTC.

This clonotype was counted only a few times. The chain combines TRBV20-1 with TRBJ1-2, with 7 bases lining up with TRBD1. Per germline, CDR1 DFQATT and CDR2 SNEGSKA (reference sequence). J lost 7 bases, V lost 6 bases, and 8 bases had no gene match. CDR3 length equals 12 residues. The CDR3 spells CSAQTGMGGYTF. The CDR3 DNA follows: TGCAGTGCGCAGACAGGGATGGGTGGCTACACCTTC.

This clonotype was observed a handful of times. The rearrangement uses TRBV29-1 and TRBJ2-5; weak D call: TRBD1 (6 bases). V shed 5 bases and J shed 2 bases, with 12 bases lying between them. The CDR3 sequence is 13 residues long. Germline V gene sequence: CDR1 SQVTM, CDR2 ANQGSEA. CDR3 protein: CSVRNRAQETQYF. The DNA of the CDR3 is TGCAGCGTTCGGAACAGGGCTCAAGAGACCCAGTACTTC.

This clonotype has a handful of counts. The CDR3 region is CASSNGLADVTDTQYF. In nucleotides, the CDR3 is TGCGCCAGCAGCAACGGACTAGCGGACGTCACAGATACGCAGTATTTT. The chain joins TRBV5-1 to TRBJ2-3, with 10 bases fitting TRBD2. With 4 bases clipped from V and 2 bases from J, the junction kept 7 bases outside the gene matches. The germline gives CDR1 SGHRS, CDR2 YFSETQ. The CDR3 is 16 amino acids.

This clonotype was recorded at least ten times. This chain joins TRBV5-1 and TRBJ1-1; D is unresolved. Germline CDR1 SGHRS, CDR2 YFSETQ. V lost 3 bases and J 1 base, leaving 10 bases between the germline ends. The CDR3 extends over 14 amino acids. For the CDR3, the DNA is TGCGCCAGCAGCTCCGGGTCAGGGAACACTGAAGCTTTCTTT. It codes for CASSSGSGNTEAFF.

This clonotype has a handful of counts. The gene calls are TRBV12-3 or TRBV12-4 and TRBJ2-3, with D possibly being TRBD1 (6 bases). The CDR3 is 17 residues long. The ends were cut back, 2 bases at V and 3 bases at J, with 18 bases in the middle. The CDR3 protein is CASSLSGRGLATDTQYF. CDR3 nucleotides: TGTGCCAGCAGTTTATCGGGCAGGGGCTTGGCAACAGATACGCAGTATTTT.

The rearrangement joins TRBV4-3 to TRBJ1-1, with D unclear. Germline loops: CDR1 LGHNA, CDR2 YSLEER. This CDR3 spans 17 amino acids. Trimming pared 1 base from V and 5 bases from J, leaving 20 bases between. The CDR3: CASSQVGVGTVGTEAFF. The CDR3 DNA sequence: TGCGCCAGCAGCCAAGTGGGTGTTGGCACCGTCGGAACTGAAGCTTTCTTT.

This rearrangement joins TRBV12-3 or TRBV12-4 to TRBJ1-1, with 7 bases fitting TRBD1. V shed 7 bases, J shed 10 bases, and the junction held 12 bases outside the gene matches. This CDR3 comprises 13 residues. The DNA for the CDR3 is TGTGCCAGCACCCTCCAGGGGGGCGTAGGAGCTTTCTTT. Its protein product is CASTLQGGVGAFF.

The genes are TRBV12-3 or TRBV12-4 and TRBJ1-1; perhaps TRBD1 as D (5 bases). Trimming removed 5 bases from V and 3 bases from J, with 10 bases in between. The CDR3 covers 13 residues. The CDR3 DNA sequence: TGTGCCAGCAGTCATGGACATTACACTGAAGCTTTCTTT. This encodes CASSHGHYTEAFF.

The V gene is TRBV20-1, the J gene TRBJ2-5; no definite D call. The CDR3 is made up of 12 amino acids. Germline V CDR1 and CDR2: DFQATT, SNEGSKA (reference sequence). V was clipped by 2 bases and J by 2 bases, with 6 bases between them. The CDR3 DNA is TGCAGTGCTAGATGGGGACAAGAGACCCAGTACTTC. Protein product: CSARWGQETQYF.

In the case of this clonotype: This sequence may be a read error, since a much larger clone differs from it by one base. The V gene is TRBV28, the J gene TRBJ2-7, with 10 bases lining up with TRBD1. V lost 7 bases and J lost 5; bases outside the gene matches: 8. Germline V gives CDR1 MDHEN, CDR2 SYDVKM. The CDR3 is made up of 14 amino acids. DNA of the CDR3: TGTGCCAGCACCCCCGGGACAGGGGACCACGAGCAGTACTTC. It specifies CASTPGTGDHEQYF.

The chain links TRBV10-3 to TRBJ2-2; D is undetermined. CDR3 length: 14 amino acids. With 5 bases removed from V and 5 bases from J, the gap between germline ends came to 12 bases. In germline, CDR1 is ENHRY, CDR2 SYGVKD. CDR3 amino acids: CAISLYGETGELFF. DNA for the CDR3: TGTGCCATCAGTCTATATGGGGAAACCGGGGAGCTGTTTTTT.

This clonotype has only a few counts. The chain recombines TRBV5-1 with TRBJ2-7; 7 bases are a match to TRBD1. V dropped 0 bases and J dropped 3; count of bases not matched to a gene: 6. CDR1 and CDR2 (germline): SGHRS, YFSETQ. The CDR3 covers 15 residues. CDR3: CASSLGGTANYEQYF. DNA for the CDR3: TGCGCCAGCAGCTTGGGTGGGACAGCGAACTACGAGCAGTACTTC. Supplemented by reference TRBV5-1 and TRBJ2-7, the full variable domain reads KAGVTQTPRYLIKTRGQQVTLSCSPISGHRSVSWYQQTPGQGLQFLFEYFSETQRNKGNFPGRFSGRQFSNSRSEMNVSTLELGDSALYLCASSLGGTANYEQYFGPGTRLTVT.

Only a few counts were recorded for this clonotype. The J gene is TRBJ2-7, the V gene TRBV15, with D maybe TRBD1 (5 bases). The CDR3 runs to 14 residues. Germline CDR1 is LNHNV and CDR2 is YYDKDF (reference sequence). Trimming removed 0 bases from V and 3 bases from J, with 9 bases in between. The DNA for the CDR3 is TGTGCCACCAGCAGAGATAATCAGGGCTACGAGCAGTACTTC. It specifies CATSRDNQGYEQYF.

The genes are TRBV13 and TRBJ2-3, with 10 bases identical to TRBD2. CDR1 and CDR2 (germline): PRHDT, FYEKMQ (reference sequence). V lost 2 bases, J lost 0 bases, and 11 bases stayed unmatched. CDR3 length: 19 residues. The CDR3 DNA reads TGTGCCAGCAGCTTAATGAAGCCGGGACTAGCGCATAGCACAGATACGCAGTATTTT. Amino acid sequence: CASSLMKPGLAHSTDTQYF.

The sample holds many counts of this clonotype. This rearrangement joins TRBV12-3 or TRBV12-4 to TRBJ2-5; D may be TRBD1 (6 bases). The CDR3 consists of 14 residues. V lost 3 bases, J lost 3 bases, and 11 bases lay in between. CDR3 in DNA: TGTGCCAGCAGTTTGAGGCGGACAGAAGAGACCCAGTACTTC. This sequence encodes CASSLRRTEETQYF.

The chain recombines TRBV7-2 with TRBJ2-1, with 10 bases aligning to TRBD2. V lost 5 bases and J lost 4; bases outside the gene matches: 5. There are 15 residues in the CDR3. CDR1 and CDR2 from the germline V gene are SGHTA and FQGNSA. The DNA of the CDR3 is TGTGCCAGCAGCCCGGGACTAGCGCATTACAATGAGCAGTTCTTC. It translates to CASSPGLAHYNEQFF.

This clonotype was picked up a small number of times. The V call is TRBV7-2, the J call TRBJ2-5; D call uncertain. The ends were cut back, 0 bases at V and 1 base at J, with 12 bases in the middle. The CDR3 spans 16 residues. CDR1 SGHTA and CDR2 FQGNSA come from the germline V gene. This CDR3 reads CASSLARHILQETQYF. The CDR3 region has the DNA TGTGCCAGCAGCTTAGCACGACACATCCTCCAAGAGACCCAGTACTTC.

This clonotype was recorded at least ten times. CDR3 loop: CASSSGARNTEAFF. The CDR3 coding sequence is TGCGCCAGCAGCTCCGGGGCCCGGAACACTGAAGCTTTCTTT. The J gene is TRBJ1-1, the V gene TRBV5-1; TRBD1 might be the D (5 bases). Germline V gene data show CDR1 as SGHRS and CDR2 as YFSETQ. This CDR3 has 14 residues. The V end lost 3 bases, the J end lost 1 base, and 10 bases lay between the germline ends.

The V gene is TRBV7-6, the J gene TRBJ2-3; D is unclear. The germline V gene has CDR1 SGHVS and CDR2 FNYEAQ. The V end was cut by 0 bases, the J end by 0 bases, with 10 bases between. This CDR3 comprises 16 residues. CDR3 nucleotides: TGTGCCAGCAGCTTAGCCGGAAAATTTAGCACAGATACGCAGTATTTT. Encoded protein: CASSLAGKFSTDTQYF.

The rearrangement joins TRBV7-2 to TRBJ1-5, with D unclear. V lost 6 bases, J lost 6 bases, and 15 bases lay in between. Germline V gives CDR1 SGHTA, CDR2 FQGNSA. The CDR3 totals 14 residues. The CDR3 here is CASSKRELGQPQHF. The CDR3 DNA follows: TGTGCCAGCAGTAAAAGGGAGCTGGGTCAGCCCCAGCATTTT. The whole variable domain, remainder taken from reference TRBV7-2 and TRBJ1-5, is GAGVSQSPSNKVTEKGKDVELRCDPISGHTALYWYRQSLGQGLEFLIYFQGNSAPDKSGLPSDRFSAERTGGSVSTLTIQRTQQEDSAVYLCASSKRELGQPQHFGDGTRLSIL.

J is TRBJ2-7 and V is TRBV6-2 or TRBV6-3; D gene ambiguous. Germline V gene data show CDR1 as MNHEY and CDR2 as SVGEGT. Trimming left V 0 bases short and J 2 bases short, with 5 bases between. The CDR3 consists of 13 residues. CDR3 DNA: TGTGCCAGCAGTTACTCGCGACCCTACGAGCAGTACTTC. Encoded protein: CASSYSRPYEQYF.

This clonotype was detected only a few times. The V call is TRBV5-5, the J call TRBJ1-1; possible D gene TRBD1, 6 bases. The CDR3 has 16 amino acids. In germline, CDR1 is SGHKS, CDR2 YYEKEE (reference sequence). V dropped 0 bases and J dropped 6 bases, with 18 bases sitting between them. This chain's CDR3 is CASSLALGGRGPEAFF. Written as DNA, the CDR3 is TGTGCCAGCAGCTTGGCGCTCGGAGGCCGGGGGCCTGAAGCTTTCTTT.

This clonotype has only a few counts. The chain joins TRBV9 to TRBJ2-5; D is perhaps TRBD2 (6 bases). Germline-derived CDR1 and CDR2 are SGDLS and YYNGEE. The CDR3 spans 14 residues. V lost 0 bases, J lost 2 bases, and 8 bases lay in between. CDR3 nucleotides: TGTGCCAGCAGCGTAGTAGGAGGGCAAGAGACCCAGTACTTC. Translated, it gives CASSVVGGQETQYF.

A word on this clonotype: Germline and junction disagree at one end, which may indicate a read error. The J gene is TRBJ1-2, the V gene TRBV5-5; 7 bases line up with TRBD1. This CDR3 spans 15 amino acids. The germline V gene encodes CDR1 SGHKS and CDR2 YYEKEE (reference sequence). CDR3 sequence reads: CASSRGTASNYCYTF. CDR3 bases: TGTGCCAGCAGCCGAGGGACAGCTTCTAACTATTGCTACACCTTC.

The chain employs TRBV9 and TRBJ2-7; the match to TRBD1 covers 10 bases. Germline CDR1 reads SGDLS; CDR2 reads YYNGEE. The junction had 10 bases not matched to a gene; V was cut back by 6 bases and J by 1 base. This CDR3 region has 16 residues. The CDR3: CASISQGTGVSYEQYF. The CDR3 DNA reads TGTGCCAGCATCTCACAAGGGACAGGGGTTTCCTACGAGCAGTACTTC.

This rearrangement joins TRBV7-2 to TRBJ2-1; D may be TRBD1 or TRBD2 (5 bases each). V lost 5 bases, J lost 8 bases, and 16 bases lay in between. Germline-derived CDR1 and CDR2 are SGHTA and FQGNSA. The CDR3 runs 14 residues. Here the CDR3 DNA reads TGTGCCAGCAGCACCCGGGACCCCCTCGATGAGCAGTTCTTC. Translation: CASSTRDPLDEQFF.

This clonotype appeared many times. The gene calls are TRBV20-1 and TRBJ1-1; TRBD1 is a possible D gene (5 bases). V was shortened by 0 bases and J by 4 bases, with 12 bases between the two germline ends. Germline V lookup: CDR1 DFQATT, CDR2 SNEGSKA (reference sequence). This CDR3 comprises 14 residues. This CDR3 reads CSARDARGRTEAFF. The CDR3 nucleotides read TGCAGTGCTAGAGACGCAAGGGGACGCACTGAAGCTTTCTTT.

This clonotype was observed many times. CDR3 sequence: CSVTRRTSGPYNEQFF. The DNA of the CDR3 is TGCAGCGTTACACGACGGACTAGCGGGCCCTACAATGAGCAGTTCTTC. The chain carries TRBV29-1 and TRBJ2-1; 11 nucleotides match TRBD2. The germline V gene has CDR1 SQVTM and CDR2 ANQGSEA. The CDR3 covers 16 residues. V gave up 5 bases and J gave up 2 bases; unmatched junction bases: 8.

The chain has TRBV12-1 and TRBJ2-1; the table's D call, TRBD1, has no DNA check behind it. TRBV12-1 is a documented pseudogene. This CDR3 is 14 amino acids long. The CDR3 region is CAIRRGKNRGEQFF. CDR3 bases: TGTGCGATCCGGCGGGGGAAGAACCGGGGTGAGCAGTTCTTC.

This chain joins TRBV12-3 or TRBV12-4 and TRBJ2-7; 8 nucleotides match TRBD1. The CDR3 totals 14 residues. The V and J ends lost 5 bases and 3 bases, in that order; junction bases with no gene match: 6. CDR3 region: CASSQDRAVYEQYF. The CDR3 region has the DNA TGTGCCAGCAGTCAGGACAGGGCGGTCTACGAGCAGTACTTC.

This chain links TRBV12-3 or TRBV12-4 with TRBJ1-1; a weak D match, TRBD1 (6 bases). CDR3 length: 17 residues. V was clipped by 1 base and J by 0 bases, with 15 bases between them. The CDR3 loop reads CASSLGWTEIMNTEAFF. CDR3 nucleotide sequence: TGTGCCAGCAGTTTAGGCTGGACAGAGATCATGAACACTGAAGCTTTCTTT.